This paragraph reports one T cell receptor (beta chain). These data originate in a study of blood T cell repertoires in COVID-19. Across the study: Acute and convalescent COVID-19 samples came from the United States, Italy and Spain.

Original handling: Quantification of nucleated cells was approximated via reference gene primer amplification. Only in-frame clones appear in the TCRdb table, and some are missing; sequencing was by immunoSEQ multiplex PCR. The V and J calls and the clone size are those of that table, but D and trimming were determined from the DNA. The sample lists roughly 170,000 clones; approximately 79% were seen once. The origin of this receptor is a woman aged 70-85 years with acute or convalescent COVID-19. Sequencing was performed on peripheral blood.

This CDR3 is CASSSRGALNYEQYF. In nucleotides, the CDR3 is TGTGCCAGCAGCTCCAGGGGGGCCCTAAATTACGAGCAGTACTTC. The V gene is TRBV7-8, the J gene TRBJ2-7; TRBD1 is a possible D gene (7 bases). V lost 4 bases and J 4 bases, leaving 17 bases between the germline ends. CDR3 size: 15 residues. Germline values: CDR1 SGHVS, CDR2 FQNEAQ.